These 15 T cell receptor beta chains came from one sample sequenced in a study of T-cell reconstitution after alpha-beta-depleted transplantation in children. A library of TCRbeta sequences, prepared with unique molecular identifiers, was generated. TCRdb re-analysed the PCR reads in MiXCR, keeping a single row per CDR3 protein. This sample carries more than 400,000 distinct CDR3 sequences, about 10% of them seen once, and the ten largest clones take 14%. The sequences come from PBMCs, mostly from graft donor cells, collected 180 days after TCRalphabeta/CD19-depleted stem cell transplant. Every receptor here comes from a female patient aged 2 to 10 who had a stem cell transplant for aplastic anemia, so the T cells may come from the graft donor.

The chain links TRBV7-8 to TRBJ1-5; D remains ambiguous. CDR3 length: 16 residues. Germline loops: CDR1 SGHVS, CDR2 FQNEAQ. Trimming took off 1 base at V and 2 bases at J, with 12 bases between the two ends. The CDR3 DNA sequence: TGTGCCAGCAGCTTAGGGTCGGCAGGTGGCAATCAGCCCCAGCATTTT. Translated: CASSLGSAGGNQPQHF.

This clonotype came up a few times. CDR3 bases: TGCAGTGCTCTCCGACAGGGAGGTTATGAAAATCAGCCCCAGCATTTT. Amino acid sequence: CSALRQGGYENQPQHF. The rearrangement uses TRBV20-1 and TRBJ1-5, with TRBD1 matching 7 bases. Germline-derived CDR1 and CDR2 are DFQATT and SNEGSKA (reference sequence). The CDR3 covers 16 residues. V was pared by 5 bases and J by 4 bases, with 14 bases of the junction left unmatched.

The gene calls are TRBV29-1 and TRBJ2-1; 7 bases match TRBD2. V lost 5 bases and J lost 6; bases outside the gene matches: 4. Germline loops: CDR1 SQVTM, CDR2 ANQGSEA. CDR3 size: 12 residues. The DNA for the CDR3 is TGCAGCGTTAGGGCTAGCGGCAATGAGCAGTTCTTC. This encodes CSVRASGNEQFF.

With regard to this clonotype: A read error may be the cause here, since a much bigger clone is one base away. This chain links TRBV28 with TRBJ1-1; perhaps TRBD1 as D (5 bases). Germline V lookup: CDR1 MDHEN, CDR2 SYDVKM. CDR3 length: 15 amino acids. The CDR3 DNA reads TGTGCCGGCAGCCCGACGCAGGGATTGAACACTGAAGCTTTCTTT. Its protein product is CAGSPTQGLNTEAFF.

V gene TRBV28 combines with J gene TRBJ1-2, with D perhaps matching TRBD1 (5 bases). CDR3 length equals 14 residues. Germline values: CDR1 MDHEN, CDR2 SYDVKM. V was pared by 8 bases and J by 6 bases, with 19 bases between. The CDR3: CASVGPGRANGYTF. The CDR3 DNA follows: TGTGCCAGCGTTGGTCCAGGGCGAGCTAATGGCTACACCTTC.

For this clonotype: It may be a read error: a sequence one base away is much more abundant. This chain joins TRBV6-5 and TRBJ1-3; a possible D gene is TRBD1 (5 bases). The V and J ends lost 0 bases and 2 bases respectively, with 14 bases between them. The CDR3 sequence is 17 residues long. CDR1 MNHEY and CDR2 SVGAGI come from the germline V gene. The DNA of the CDR3 is TGTGCCAGCAGTTACTCACGACAGCGAGAGGCTGGAAACACCATATATTTT. It translates to CASSYSRQREAGNTIYF.

The CDR3 reads CASSLRRGLAENNEQFF. CDR3 sequence (DNA): TGTGCCAGCAGCCTGCGGAGGGGACTAGCGGAGAACAATGAGCAGTTCTTC. V gene TRBV9 combines with J gene TRBJ2-1, with 11 bases identical to TRBD2. V lost 4 bases to trimming and J lost 5 bases; unmatched junction nucleotides: 11. The CDR3 has 17 amino acids. Germline CDR1 reads SGDLS; CDR2 reads YYNGEE.

The chain couples TRBV11-2 to TRBJ1-1, with D unresolved. Trimming took off 5 bases at V and 0 bases at J, with 19 bases between the two ends. Germline CDR1 is SGHAT and CDR2 is FQNNGV. The CDR3 covers 17 residues. In nucleotides, the CDR3 is TGTGCCAGCAGCCAAATCGCGGTGGGATCCATGAACACTGAAGCTTTCTTT. Translating gives CASSQIAVGSMNTEAFF.

This clonotype was found a few times. V is TRBV19 and J is TRBJ2-5, with 9 bases identical to TRBD2. Germline V lookup: CDR1 LNHDA, CDR2 SQIVND (reference sequence). CDR3 length equals 15 residues. V lost 4 bases and J lost 2; bases outside the gene matches: 5. CDR3 DNA: TGTGCCAGTAGTAAGGGACTAGCTCCTCAAGAGACCCAGTACTTC. This encodes CASSKGLAPQETQYF.

This clonotype occurred a few times. This chain joins TRBV20-1 and TRBJ2-1; a possible D gene is TRBD2 (6 bases). The CDR3 length is 12 residues. The V gene lost 3 bases and the J gene lost 9 bases, with 12 bases spanning the gap. The germline CDR1 and CDR2 sequences are DFQATT and SNEGSKA (reference sequence). CDR3 sequence: CSASGSEVEQFF. Here the CDR3 DNA reads TGCAGTGCTAGCGGGAGCGAGGTTGAGCAGTTCTTC.

This clonotype was seen a few times. The gene calls are TRBV6-1 and TRBJ2-5; D remains ambiguous. This CDR3 spans 11 amino acids. With 2 bases removed from V and 7 bases from J, the gap between germline ends came to 5 bases. From germline, CDR1 is MNHNS and CDR2 SASEGT. For the CDR3, the DNA is TGTGCCAGCAGTGAAACTCGGACCCAGTACTTC. Encoded protein: CASSETRTQYF.

This clonotype has a handful of counts. The chain has TRBV4-1 and TRBJ1-4, with D unclear. CDR1 and CDR2 (germline): MGHRA, YSYEKL. The CDR3 runs 14 residues. Trimming removed 7 bases at V and 4 bases at J, with 13 bases between. CDR3 protein: CASNRFGNNEKLFF. The DNA of the CDR3 is TGCGCCAGCAACCGATTCGGGAATAATGAAAAACTGTTTTTT.

This clonotype was detected many times. This chain joins TRBV7-6 and TRBJ2-5; D is unresolved. The CDR3 runs 14 residues. V was pared by 0 bases and J by 0 bases, with 5 bases between. Per the germline V gene, CDR1 is SGHVS and CDR2 is FNYEAQ. CDR3 nucleotides: TGTGCCAGCAGCTTAGCGCAACACCAAGAGACCCAGTACTTC. Amino acid sequence: CASSLAQHQETQYF.

This clonotype came up a few times. V is TRBV9 and J is TRBJ2-1; 10 bases fit TRBD2. With V trimmed by 4 bases and J by 8 bases, 12 bases remained unmatched. Germline assignment: CDR1 SGDLS and CDR2 YYNGEE. The CDR3 runs to 16 residues. The CDR3 DNA follows: TGTGCCAGCAGCCTTCACCCGGGACTAGCGTCTTATGAGCAGTTCTTC. Protein: CASSLHPGLASYEQFF.

This clonotype was counted only a few times. The J gene is TRBJ1-2, the V gene TRBV29-1; D is possibly TRBD1 (6 bases). CDR3 length equals 13 residues. Germline CDR1 reads SQVTM; CDR2 reads ANQGSEA. V was pared by 6 bases and J by 4 bases, with 15 bases between. The CDR3 loop reads CSVDPGHRYGYTF. The CDR3 DNA reads TGCAGCGTGGACCCGGGACACCGCTATGGCTACACCTTC.